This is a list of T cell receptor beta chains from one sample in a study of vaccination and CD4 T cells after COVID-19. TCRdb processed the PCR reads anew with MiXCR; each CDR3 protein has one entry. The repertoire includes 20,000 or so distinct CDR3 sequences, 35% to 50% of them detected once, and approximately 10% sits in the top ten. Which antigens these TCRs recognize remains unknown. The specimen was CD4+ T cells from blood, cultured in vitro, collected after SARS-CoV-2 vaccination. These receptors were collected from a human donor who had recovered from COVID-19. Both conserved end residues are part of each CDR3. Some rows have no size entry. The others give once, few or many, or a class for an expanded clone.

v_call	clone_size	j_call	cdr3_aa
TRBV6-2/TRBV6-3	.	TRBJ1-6	CASIQGAQGSPLHF
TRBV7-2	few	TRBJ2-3	CASSLGPTTYTQYF
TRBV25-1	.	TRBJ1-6	CASSDGASASPLHF
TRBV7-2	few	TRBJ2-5	CASSRTSSETQYF
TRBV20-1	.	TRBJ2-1	CSARSWRNYNEQFF